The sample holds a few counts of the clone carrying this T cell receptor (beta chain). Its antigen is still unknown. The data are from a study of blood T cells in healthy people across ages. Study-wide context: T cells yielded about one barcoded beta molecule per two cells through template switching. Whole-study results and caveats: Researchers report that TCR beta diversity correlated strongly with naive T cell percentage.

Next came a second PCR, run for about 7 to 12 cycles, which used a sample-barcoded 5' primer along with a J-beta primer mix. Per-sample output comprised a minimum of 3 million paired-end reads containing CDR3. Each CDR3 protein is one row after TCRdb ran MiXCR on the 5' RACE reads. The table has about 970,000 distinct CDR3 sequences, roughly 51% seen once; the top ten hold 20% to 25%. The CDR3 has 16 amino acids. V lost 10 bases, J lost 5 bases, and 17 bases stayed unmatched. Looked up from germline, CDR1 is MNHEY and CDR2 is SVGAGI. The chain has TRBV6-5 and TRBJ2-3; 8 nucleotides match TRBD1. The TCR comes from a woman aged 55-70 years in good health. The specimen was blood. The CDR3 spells CATKGGRGQGIDTQYF. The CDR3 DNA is TGTGCCACCAAAGGAGGCAGGGGGCAAGGCATAGATACGCAGTATTTT.